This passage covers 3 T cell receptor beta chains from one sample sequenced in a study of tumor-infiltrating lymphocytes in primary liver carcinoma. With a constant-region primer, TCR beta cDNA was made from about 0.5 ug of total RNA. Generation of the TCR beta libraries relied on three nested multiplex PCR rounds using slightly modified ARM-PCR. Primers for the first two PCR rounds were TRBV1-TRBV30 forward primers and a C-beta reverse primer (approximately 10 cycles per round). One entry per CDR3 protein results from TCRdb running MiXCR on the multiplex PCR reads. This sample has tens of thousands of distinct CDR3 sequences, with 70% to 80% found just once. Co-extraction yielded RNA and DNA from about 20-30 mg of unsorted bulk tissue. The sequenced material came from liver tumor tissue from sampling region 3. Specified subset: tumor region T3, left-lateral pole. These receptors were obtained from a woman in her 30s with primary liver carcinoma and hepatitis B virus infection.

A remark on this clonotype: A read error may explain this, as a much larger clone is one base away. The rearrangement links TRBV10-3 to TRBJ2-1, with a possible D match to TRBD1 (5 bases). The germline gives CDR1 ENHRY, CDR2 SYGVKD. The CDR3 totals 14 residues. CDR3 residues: CAIRGSQGDNGQFF. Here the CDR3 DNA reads TGTGCCATCAGGGGCAGCCAGGGCGACAATGGGCAGTTCTTC.

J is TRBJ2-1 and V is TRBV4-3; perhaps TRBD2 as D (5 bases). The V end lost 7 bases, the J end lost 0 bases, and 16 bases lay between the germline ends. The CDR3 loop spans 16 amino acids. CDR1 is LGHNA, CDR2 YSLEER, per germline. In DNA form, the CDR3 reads TGCGCCAGCAACCATGATACGGGAAGCTCCTACAATGAGCAGTTCTTC. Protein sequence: CASNHDTGSSYNEQFF.

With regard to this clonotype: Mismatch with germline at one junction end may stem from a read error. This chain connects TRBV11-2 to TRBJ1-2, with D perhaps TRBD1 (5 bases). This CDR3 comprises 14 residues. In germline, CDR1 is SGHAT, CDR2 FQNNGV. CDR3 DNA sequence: TGTACCGGCAGCCCCGGGGGTACAGCCGTTGGCTACACATTC. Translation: CTGSPGGTAVGYTF. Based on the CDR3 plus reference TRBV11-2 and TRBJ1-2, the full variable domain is EAGVAQSPRYKIIEKRQSVAFWCNPISGHATLYWYQQILGQGPKLLIQFQNNGVVDDSQLPKDRFSAERLKGVDSTLKIQPAKLEDSAVYLCTGSPGGTAVGYTFGSGTRLTVV.